This T cell receptor beta chain is drawn from a study of identical twins (dated by TCRdb to between 2015 and 2016). Notes on the research overall: To test whether fetal clonotypes persist, the study used deep sequencing on TCR alpha and beta repertoires from monozygotic twins, unrelated adults of various ages, and cord blood. To rule out contamination, replicate twin experiments were performed at different times with different library preparation protocols.

The sample holds a few counts of this clonotype. This clone's antigen is unknown. Within one base of it there is no much larger clone, and no base qualities were kept. The library was made by 5' RACE. The instrument was an Illumina HiSeq 2000. Template switching added a universal primer binding site, and the final cDNA carried a unique molecular identifier that allowed TCR cDNA molecules to be counted accurately. First-strand cDNA for TCR alpha and beta chains was synthesized from specific primers in the conserved constant-segment region. To control for contamination, every cDNA library was double barcoded, receiving both a SMART-Mk sample barcode and Illumina barcodes. TruSeq adapter sequences along with Illumina sample barcodes were introduced in two successive PCR steps. The Illumina HiSeq platform was used with custom primers to sequence TCR alpha and beta cDNA libraries. The paper's processing steps were these. Raw reads were processed with MiGEC to extract unique molecular identifiers, and MiXCR was used to determine CDR3 positions. Recombination models were inferred per individual with the repgenHMM and IGoR tools using an EM algorithm. The analysis of shared clonotypes was done with the tcR package in R, with sharing normalized by the product of cloneset sizes. To study raw recombination without the effects of thymic and clonal selection, out-of-frame nonproductive sequences were analyzed. Starting from the raw public reads, TCRdb applied fastp trimming at Q25, assembled clones with MiXCR and retained in-frame beta chains. Rows are combined by CDR3 protein, so each entry shows the most common genes and DNA. The V and J calls were not made by the authors but by TCRdb's processing. The sample table lists some 710,000 distinct CDR3 sequences, roughly 6.2% of them with a count of one. 1.5% to 2% of the sample lies in the top ten.

All donors were healthy Caucasians. Three unrelated non-twin adults were also sequenced: a male aged 18 to 30, a male aged 50 to 59 and a female aged 50 to 59. Miltenyi CD45RO+ enrichment and human naive T-cell isolation kits were used to isolate memory (CD45RO+) and naive T cells from PBMC. The CDR3 holds 17 amino acids from the cysteine to the phenylalanine. CDR3 DNA is the only sequence kept; it has 51 bases, read in frame from the first base. Via the germline V gene (reference sequence), CDR1 is DFQATT and CDR2 SNEGSKA. Trimming leaves V shorter by 6 bases and J shorter by 0 bases, with the junction holding 10 bases beyond the gene matches. Beyond this particular receptor, the publication reports: Because the same donors could not be followed over many years, the conclusions relied on cross-sectional statistical analysis. Zero-insertion analyses could be partly confounded by invariant T cells such as MAIT and iNKT, although diverse VJ usage argued against such confounding for most clonotypes. Compared with coincidental sharing between unrelated individuals, an excess of low generation-probability sequences was observed among out-of-frame TCR alpha sequences shared between twins. Excess twin sharing in beta out-of-frame sequences was weaker because fewer shared sequences lowered the signal-to-noise ratio. In monozygotic twins, recombination models systematically underestimated out-of-frame TCR alpha sharing, but the models matched the sharing seen between unrelated individuals. Abundant cord blood beta clonotypes had fewer insertions, young adult naive repertoires showed a similar but weaker trend, and memory repertoires showed no such trend.

The sample comprised naive T cells sorted from blood. The sample's cell subset or site label, in plain terms: cells isolated with a human naive T-cell isolation kit. The clonotype originates from a young man in good health. The V and J genes are TRBV20-1 and TRBJ2-2, with 10 bases aligning to TRBD2. Here is the DNA: TGCAGTGCCCCCGAGACTAGCGGGCACCCGAACACCGGGGAGCTGTTTTTT. It specifies CSAPETSGHPNTGELFF.